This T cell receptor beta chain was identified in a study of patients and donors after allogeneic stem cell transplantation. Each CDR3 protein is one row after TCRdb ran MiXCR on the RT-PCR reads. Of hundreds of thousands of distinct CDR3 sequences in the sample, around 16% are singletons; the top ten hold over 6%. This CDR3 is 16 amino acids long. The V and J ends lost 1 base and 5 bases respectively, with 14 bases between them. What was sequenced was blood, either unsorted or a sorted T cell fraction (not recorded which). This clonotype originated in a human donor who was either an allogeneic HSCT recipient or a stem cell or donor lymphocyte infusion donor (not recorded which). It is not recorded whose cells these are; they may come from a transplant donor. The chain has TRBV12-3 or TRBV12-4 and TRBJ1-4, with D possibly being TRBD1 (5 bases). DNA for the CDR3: TGTGCCAGCAGTTTAGGAGCCGGGACGGTGAATGAAAAACTGTTTTTT. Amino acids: CASSLGAGTVNEKLFF.